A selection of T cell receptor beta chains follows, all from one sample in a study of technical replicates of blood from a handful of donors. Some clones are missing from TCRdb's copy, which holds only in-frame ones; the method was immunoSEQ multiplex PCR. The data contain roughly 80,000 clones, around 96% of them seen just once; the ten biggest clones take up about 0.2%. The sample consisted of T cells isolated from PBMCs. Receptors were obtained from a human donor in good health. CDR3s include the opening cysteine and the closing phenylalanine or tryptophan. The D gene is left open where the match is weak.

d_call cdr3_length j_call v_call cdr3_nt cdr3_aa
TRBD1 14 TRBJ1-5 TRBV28 TGTGCCAGCAGTCAAACAGGGGGAGGTCAGCCCCAGCATTTT CASSQTGGGQPQHF
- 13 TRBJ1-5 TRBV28 TGTGCCAGCAGTTTCGTGAGCAATCAGCCCCAGCATTTT CASSFVSNQPQHF
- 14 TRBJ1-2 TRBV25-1 TGTGCCAGCAGTGTTCGAGGAGGGCCTTATGGCTACACCTTC CASSVRGGPYGYTF
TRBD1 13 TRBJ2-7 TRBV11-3 TGTGCCAGCAGCTTAGGGGGACAGAACGAGCAGTACTTC CASSLGGQNEQYF
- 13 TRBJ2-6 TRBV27 TGTGCCAGCAGTTTTACTGGGGCCAACGTCCTGACTTTC CASSFTGANVLTF
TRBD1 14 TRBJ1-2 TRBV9 TGTGCCAGCACCCGACAGGGGGGTGTCATTGGCTACACCTTC CASTRQGGVIGYTF
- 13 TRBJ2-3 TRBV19 TGTGCCAGTAGTACCGGTGACACAGATACGCAGTATTTT CASSTGDTDTQYF
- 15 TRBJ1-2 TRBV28 TGTGCCAGCAGTCCAAGTGGCAGGCTCGTTTATGGCTACACCTTC CASSPSGRLVYGYTF
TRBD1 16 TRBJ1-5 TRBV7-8 TGTGCCAGCAGCTTAGCACATCGGACAGGGCGCCAGCCCCAGCATTTT CASSLAHRTGRQPQHF
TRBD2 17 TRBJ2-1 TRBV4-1 TGCGCCAGCAGCCAAACAGCGGGGCGCGGTCTCGGCTATGAGCAGTTCTTC CASSQTAGRGLGYEQFF
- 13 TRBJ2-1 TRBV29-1 TGCAGCGTTGAACCGCGACAGTTGGTTGAGCAGTTCTTC CSVEPRQLVEQFF
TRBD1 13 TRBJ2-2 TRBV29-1 TGCAGCGTTGCGGGACAGTTCACCGGGGAGCTGTTTTTT CSVAGQFTGELFF
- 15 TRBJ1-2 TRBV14 TGTGCCAGCAGCCAAGTAGTGGGCGCGAACTATGGCTACACCTTC CASSQVVGANYGYTF